The sequence of this T cell receptor beta chain was determined in a study of T cells in Graves' hyperthyroidism and ophthalmopathy. The study, taken as a whole, reports: The majority of expanded thyroid clonotypes above 0.001 also appeared in blood.

This clonotype showed up just a few times. Its antigen is still unknown. Graves' hyperthyroidism without ophthalmopathy progression within 18 months was termed stable. Patients with uncontrolled infections, other autoimmune diseases, pregnancy or lactation were excluded. RNA transcripts served as the template for amplifying TCR beta CDR3 regions. RT-PCR in the first round (using the HTBI primer set) targeted the TCR CDR3. TCRdb reanalysed the multiplex PCR reads using MiXCR and keeps one entry per CDR3 protein. Of about 420,000 distinct CDR3 sequences in the sample, roughly 15% were seen once. The specimen was blood. This sequence originates from a woman between 18 and 29 years old with Graves' hyperthyroidism.

The CDR3 DNA reads TGCAGTGCTAGACCTGTGTCCACAGATACGCAGTATTTT. It encodes CSARPVSTDTQYF. The chain couples TRBV20-1 to TRBJ2-3, with unresolved D. Germline V gene data show CDR1 as DFQATT and CDR2 as SNEGSKA (reference sequence). Trimming shortened V by 2 bases and J by 2 bases, and 8 bases separated the two germline ends. The CDR3 is 13 residues long.